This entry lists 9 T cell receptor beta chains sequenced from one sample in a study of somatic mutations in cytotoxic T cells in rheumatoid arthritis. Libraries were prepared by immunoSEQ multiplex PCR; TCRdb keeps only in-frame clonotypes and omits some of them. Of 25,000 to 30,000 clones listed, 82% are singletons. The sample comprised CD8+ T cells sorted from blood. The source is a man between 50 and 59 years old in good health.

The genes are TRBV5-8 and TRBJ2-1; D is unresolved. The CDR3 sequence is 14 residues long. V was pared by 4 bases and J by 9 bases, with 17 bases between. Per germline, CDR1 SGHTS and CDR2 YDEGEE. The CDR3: CASSHISEDSEQFF. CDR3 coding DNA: TGTGCCAGCAGCCACATCTCCGAAGATAGTGAGCAGTTCTTC.

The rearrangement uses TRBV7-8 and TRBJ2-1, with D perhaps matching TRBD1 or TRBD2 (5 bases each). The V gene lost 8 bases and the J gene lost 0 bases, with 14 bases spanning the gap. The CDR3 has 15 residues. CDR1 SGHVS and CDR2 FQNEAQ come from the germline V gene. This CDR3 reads CASLTGTPSYNEQFF. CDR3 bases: TGTGCCAGCCTAACCGGGACCCCCTCCTACAATGAGCAGTTCTTC. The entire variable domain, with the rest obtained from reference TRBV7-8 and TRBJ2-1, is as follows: GAGVSQSPRYKVAKRGQDVALRCDPISGHVSLFWYQQALGQGPEFLTYFQNEAQLDKSGLPSDRFFAERPEGSVSTLKIQRTQQEDSAVYLCASLTGTPSYNEQFFGPGTRLTVL.

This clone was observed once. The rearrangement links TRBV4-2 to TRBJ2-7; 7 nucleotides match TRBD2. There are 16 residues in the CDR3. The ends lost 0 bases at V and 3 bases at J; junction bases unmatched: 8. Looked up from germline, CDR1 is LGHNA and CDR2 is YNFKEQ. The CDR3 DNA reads TGTGCCAGCAGCCAAGAATATGGCGGGAGAAACTACGAGCAGTACTTC. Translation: CASSQEYGGRNYEQYF.

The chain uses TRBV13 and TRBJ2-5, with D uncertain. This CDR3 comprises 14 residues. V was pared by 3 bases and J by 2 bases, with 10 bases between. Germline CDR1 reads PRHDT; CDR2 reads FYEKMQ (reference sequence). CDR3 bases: TGTGCCAGCAGCTTCTTCCAGTCTCAAGAGACCCAGTACTTC. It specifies CASSFFQSQETQYF. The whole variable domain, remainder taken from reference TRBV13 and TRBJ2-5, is AAGVIQSPRHLIKEKRETATLKCYPIPRHDTVYWYQQGPGQDPQFLISFYEKMQSDKGSIPDRFSAQQFSDYHSELNMSSLELGDSALYFCASSFFQSQETQYFGPGTRLLVL.

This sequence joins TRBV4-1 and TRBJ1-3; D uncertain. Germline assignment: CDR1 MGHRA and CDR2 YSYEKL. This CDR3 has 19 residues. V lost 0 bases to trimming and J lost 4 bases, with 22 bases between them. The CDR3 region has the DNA TGCGCCAGCAGCCAAGATCCTTTGGGGTTGGGTCGCCTGGGAAACACCATATATTTT. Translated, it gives CASSQDPLGLGRLGNTIYF.

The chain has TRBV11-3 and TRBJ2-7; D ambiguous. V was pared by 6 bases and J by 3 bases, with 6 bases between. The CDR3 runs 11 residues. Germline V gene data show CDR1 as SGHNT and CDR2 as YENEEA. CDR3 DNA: TGTGCCAGCAGTACCTACTACGAGCAGTACTTC. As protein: CASSTYYEQYF.

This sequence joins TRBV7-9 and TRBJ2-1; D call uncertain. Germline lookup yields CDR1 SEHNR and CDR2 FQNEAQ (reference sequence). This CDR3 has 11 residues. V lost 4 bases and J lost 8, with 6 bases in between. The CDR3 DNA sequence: TGTGCCAGCAGCTCACGGGATGAGCAGTTCTTC. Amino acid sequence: CASSSRDEQFF.

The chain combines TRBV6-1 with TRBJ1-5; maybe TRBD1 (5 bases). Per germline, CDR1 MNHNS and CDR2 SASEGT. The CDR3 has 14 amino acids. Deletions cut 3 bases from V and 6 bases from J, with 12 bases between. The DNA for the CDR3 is TGTGCCAGCAGTGAGGGGGACCCCTCTCAGCCCCAGCATTTT. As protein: CASSEGDPSQPQHF.

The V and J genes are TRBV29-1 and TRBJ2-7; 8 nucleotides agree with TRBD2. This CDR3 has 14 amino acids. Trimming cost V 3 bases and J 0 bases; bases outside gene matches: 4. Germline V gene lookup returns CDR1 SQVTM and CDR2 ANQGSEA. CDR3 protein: CSVDRGGSSYEQYF. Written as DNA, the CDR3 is TGCAGCGTTGATCGGGGGGGGAGCTCCTACGAGCAGTACTTC.